This TCR beta chain stems from a study of neurological immune-mediated disorders. This clonotype came up many times. 5'RACE generated cDNA with 10-nucleotide random UMIs. TCRdb analysed the 5' RACE reads with MiXCR anew, one entry per CDR3 protein. The data hold roughly 62,000 distinct CDR3 sequences, with approximately 10% observed a single time. The CDR3 sequence is 13 residues long. CDR1 is SGHVS and CDR2 is FQNEAQ in the germline V gene. The junction had 6 bases not matched to a gene; V was cut back by 5 bases and J by 8 bases. This TCR was recovered from a man aged 60 to 69 in good health. The V call is TRBV7-8, the J call TRBJ1-2; 9 bases agree with TRBD1. The specimen sequenced was PBMCs. In nucleotides, the CDR3 is TGTGCCAGCAGCCTGGGACAGGGAAACGGCTACACCTTC. Protein: CASSLGQGNGYTF.